This TCR beta chain was observed in a study of T cells expressing NK-cell markers. Study context: Sequencing covered eight donors, seven HCMV-seropositive and one seronegative.

CDR1 SQVTM and CDR2 ANQGSEA come from the germline V gene. There are 15 residues in the CDR3. A note on this clonotype: Its cognate antigen is unknown.

Study-level results: In a few donors, dominant clonotypes made up roughly 25-60.1% of CD3+CD56-NKG2C+ cells. Specificity for HCMV among expanded NKG2C+ T cell clones was not established.

One entry per CDR3 protein, without DNA, is what TCRdb gives after re-calling the 5' RACE reads. The sample holds hundreds of thousands of distinct CDR3 sequences. Specimen: blood T cells: a sorted CD56 or NKG2C T cell subset, CD4+ or CD8+ T cells, or bulk PBMC T cells (not recorded which). The source is a man between 18 and 29 years old in good health. The genes are TRBV29-1 and TRBJ2-2; the D call from TCRdb, TRBD2, cannot be confirmed without DNA. The CDR3 spells CSVEPSGANTGELFF.